One sample yielded the 13 T cell receptor beta chains listed below, sequenced in a study of blood T cell repertoires in COVID-19. The assay was immunoSEQ multiplex PCR, and TCRdb's table has in-frame clones only and misses some. Among 110,000 or so clones, around 80% were seen once, and the ten largest hold 6.2%. The specimen sequenced was peripheral blood. The receptor set was obtained from a man in his 70s with acute or convalescent COVID-19.

This clone was seen only once. V is TRBV21-1 and J is TRBJ2-3; the table assigns TRBD2, which was not confirmed against the DNA. TRBV21-1 is noted as a pseudogene. This CDR3 is built from 16 residues. DNA of the CDR3: TGTGCCAGCAGCAAAGAAAGCGCGGGTGACACAGATACGCAGTATTTT. Residues: CASSKESAGDTDTQYF.

V usage is TRBV5-1 and J usage is TRBJ1-1; 9 bases are shared with TRBD1. V shed 1 base, J shed 4 bases, and the junction held 5 bases outside the gene matches. The CDR3 length is 15 residues. Germline CDR1 and CDR2: SGHRS and YFSETQ. The CDR3 DNA follows: TGCGCCAGCAGCTTGAGGACAGGGGTTGGCACTGAAGCTTTCTTT. This encodes CASSLRTGVGTEAFF.

This clone has just a few counts. J is TRBJ2-1 and V is TRBV3-1 (or the pseudogene TRBV3-2); tentative D call: TRBD2 (5 bases). The CDR3 consists of 15 residues. Germline-derived CDR1 and CDR2 are LGHDT and YNNKEL (reference sequence). Trimming pared 1 base from V and 2 bases from J, leaving 9 bases between. The CDR3 reads CASSQAGSAYNEQFF. CDR3 bases: TGTGCCAGCAGCCAAGCGGGAAGCGCCTACAATGAGCAGTTCTTC.

This clone appeared a few times. The CDR3 is CASSFSGEASTDTQYF. The CDR3 DNA sequence: TGTGCCAGCAGTTTTTCGGGGGAGGCGAGCACAGATACGCAGTATTTT. This rearrangement joins TRBV28 to TRBJ2-3, with D maybe TRBD2 (6 bases). V lost 3 bases, J lost 0 bases, and 13 bases lay in between. CDR3 size: 16 residues. CDR1 MDHEN and CDR2 SYDVKM come from the germline V gene.

The chain has TRBV9 and TRBJ2-1, with 9 nucleotides matching TRBD2. Germline CDR1 reads SGDLS; CDR2 reads YYNGEE. The trim removed 3 bases at V and 4 bases at J, leaving 5 bases unmatched. This CDR3 is 15 amino acids long. CDR3 DNA sequence: TGTGCCAGCAGCGGCGTAGCGGGAGAGTACAATGAGCAGTTCTTC. It encodes CASSGVAGEYNEQFF.

The chain carries TRBV6-6 and TRBJ2-2, with a tentative D call TRBD2 (6 bases). Germline CDR1 reads MNHNY; CDR2 reads SVGAGI (reference sequence). The V end was cut by 0 bases, the J end by 5 bases, with 13 bases between. This CDR3 is 16 amino acids long. As DNA, the CDR3 is TGTGCCAGCAGTTACTCATTCAGGGCGGGGACCGGGGAGCTGTTTTTT. It encodes CASSYSFRAGTGELFF.

This clone has a single count. The rearrangement uses TRBV6-2 or TRBV6-3 and TRBJ1-2, with a tentative D call TRBD1 (5 bases). V lost 0 bases to trimming and J lost 6 bases, with 14 bases between them. Germline-derived CDR1 and CDR2 are MNHEY and SVGEGT. This CDR3 comprises 15 residues. CDR3 in amino acids: CASSYSIIPRDGYTF. CDR3 sequence (DNA): TGTGCCAGCAGTTACTCGATTATACCCAGGGATGGCTACACCTTC.

The chain combines TRBV5-6 with TRBJ1-6, with TRBD1 as a possible D gene (5 bases). The CDR3 covers 18 residues. Trimming left V 4 bases short and J 4 bases short, with 21 bases between. CDR1 SGHDT and CDR2 YYEEEE come from the germline V gene. CDR3 sequence (DNA): TGTGCCAGCAGCCCAGGAATGAATGGGGGGAATTATAATTCACCCCTCCACTTT. It codes for CASSPGMNGGNYNSPLHF.

This chain links TRBV5-4 with TRBJ2-5; 14 nucleotides line up with TRBD2. This CDR3 is 18 amino acids long. V dropped 4 bases and J dropped 5; count of bases not matched to a gene: 13. In germline, CDR1 is SGHNT, CDR2 YYREEE (reference sequence). The CDR3 DNA is TGTGCCAGCAGCCCCGGGACTAGCGGGAGCCACATTAGGGAGACCCAGTACTTC. Translated: CASSPGTSGSHIRETQYF.

There are a few counts of this clone. The chain joins TRBV19 to TRBJ1-6; unclear D gene. Germline-derived CDR1 and CDR2 are LNHDA and SQIVND (reference sequence). V was clipped by 5 bases and J by 5 bases, with 13 bases between them. The CDR3 extends over 15 amino acids. CDR3 amino acids: CASSPPGGDNSPLHF. CDR3 bases: TGTGCCAGTAGTCCCCCCGGCGGCGATAATTCACCCCTCCACTTT.

The chain is built from TRBV28 and TRBJ2-7; 9 bases line up with TRBD1. The CDR3 totals 15 residues. Germline CDR1 and CDR2: MDHEN and SYDVKM. V gave up 6 bases and J gave up 0 bases; unmatched junction bases: 6. The CDR3 here is CASSSGTGSSYEQYF. The CDR3 DNA reads as TGTGCCAGCAGCTCAGGGACAGGGAGCTCCTACGAGCAGTACTTC.

V usage is TRBV28 and J usage is TRBJ2-7; weak D call: TRBD1 (6 bases). Trimming removed 4 bases from V and 4 bases from J, with 11 bases in between. CDR1 and CDR2 from the germline V gene are MDHEN and SYDVKM. This CDR3 has 13 residues. The CDR3, as DNA: TGTGCCAGCAGTTGGCAGGGGAATTACGAGCAGTACTTC. Translating gives CASSWQGNYEQYF.

The V call is TRBV30, the J call TRBJ2-6; D is perhaps TRBD1 (6 bases). V gave up 2 bases and J gave up 5 bases, with 10 bases separating them. This CDR3 region has 14 residues. The germline gives CDR1 GTSNPN, CDR2 SVGIG (reference sequence). This CDR3 reads CAWSYQGRANVLTF. CDR3 nucleotide sequence: TGTGCCTGGAGTTACCAGGGGAGGGCCAACGTCCTGACTTTC.